Listed here are 15 T cell receptor beta chains from one sample, sequenced in a study of blood T cell repertoires in COVID-19. Here immunoSEQ multiplex PCR was the method, and the copy in TCRdb shows in-frame clones only, minus some. The top ten hold more than 40% of the sample, which has over 120,000 clones, about 80% seen once. Sequencing was done on a sample of peripheral blood. All receptors come from a human donor in a cohort sampled during active COVID-19.

The V and J genes are TRBV5-6 and TRBJ1-6; no firm D call. The germline V and J ends were trimmed by 2 bases and 0 bases, with 12 bases remaining between them. The germline CDR1 and CDR2 sequences are SGHDT and YYEEEE. This CDR3 spans 17 amino acids. The CDR3 DNA is TGTGCCAGCAGCTTTGGCGAACGGAGCTCCTATAATTCACCCCTCCACTTT. This encodes CASSFGERSSYNSPLHF. Supplemented by reference TRBV5-6 and TRBJ1-6, the full variable domain reads DAGVTQSPTHLIKTRGQQVTLRCSPKSGHDTVSWYQQALGQGPQFIFQYYEEEERQRGNFPDRFSGHQFPNYSSELNVNALLLGDSALYLCASSFGERSSYNSPLHFGNGTRLTVT.

V is TRBV6-5 and J is TRBJ2-3; possibly TRBD1 for D (5 bases). Germline CDR1 MNHEY, CDR2 SVGAGI. This CDR3 is 14 amino acids long. V was trimmed by 8 bases and J by 5 bases, leaving 17 bases between them. The CDR3 DNA follows: TGTGCCAGCCGCCGACAGATCGCCGGAGATACGCAGTATTTT. Amino acid sequence: CASRRQIAGDTQYF.

The chain has TRBV19 and TRBJ1-1; D is undetermined. Germline assignment: CDR1 LNHDA and CDR2 SQIVND (reference sequence). This CDR3 is built from 14 residues. Trimming took off 3 bases at V and 8 bases at J, with 16 bases between the two ends. The CDR3 region is CASSMRLPRLEAFF. DNA for the CDR3: TGTGCCAGTAGTATGAGACTCCCCCGCTTGGAAGCTTTCTTT.

This clone occurred a few times. The rearrangement uses TRBV6-4 and TRBJ2-1, with TRBD1 matching 11 bases. CDR1 and CDR2 (germline): MRHNA, SNTAGT. The junction had 9 bases not matched to a gene; V was cut back by 3 bases and J by 8 bases. The CDR3 consists of 16 residues. The CDR3 here is CASSDKPGQGGDEQFF. As DNA, the CDR3 is TGTGCCAGCAGTGATAAACCGGGACAGGGGGGGGATGAGCAGTTCTTC.

J is TRBJ2-7 and V is TRBV18; D is unclear. The V end lost 4 bases, the J end lost 7 bases, and 14 bases lay between the germline ends. Germline values: CDR1 KGHSH, CDR2 LQKENI. This CDR3 is built from 13 residues. CDR3 residues: CASSLQANGEQYF. Written as DNA, the CDR3 is TGTGCCAGCTCACTCCAAGCGAATGGGGAGCAGTACTTC.

This clone was seen a single time. This chain connects TRBV9 to TRBJ1-6; D not resolved. V lost 2 bases, J lost 7 bases, and 10 bases lay in between. The CDR3 loop spans 14 amino acids. The V gene's germline CDR1 is SGDLS and CDR2 YYNGEE. CDR3 sequence reads: CASSVNSKNSPLHF. The CDR3 DNA sequence: TGTGCCAGCAGCGTCAACAGTAAAAATTCACCCCTCCACTTT.

This chain uses TRBV28 with TRBJ1-1; 7 nucleotides align to TRBD1. This CDR3 is 13 amino acids long. Trimming cost V 6 bases and J 7 bases; bases outside gene matches: 8. Germline V CDR1 and CDR2: MDHEN, SYDVKM. The CDR3 nucleotides read TGTGCCAGCAGACCGCAGGGGGAGAATGAAGCTTTCTTT. Its translation: CASRPQGENEAFF.

This chain links TRBV9 with TRBJ2-2, with D maybe TRBD2 (6 bases). Germline values: CDR1 SGDLS, CDR2 YYNGEE. The CDR3 loop spans 16 amino acids. Deletions cut 6 bases from V and 0 bases from J, with 15 bases between. The CDR3: CASTAGEAPNTGELFF. The CDR3 DNA reads as TGTGCCAGCACCGCCGGGGAGGCCCCGAACACCGGGGAGCTGTTTTTT.

V is TRBV7-2 and J is TRBJ1-2; perhaps TRBD1 as D (6 bases). This CDR3 has 14 amino acids. Germline V CDR1 and CDR2: SGHTA, FQGNSA. V lost 1 base to trimming and J lost 4 bases, with 10 bases between them. The DNA for the CDR3 is TGTGCCAGCAGCTTAGGCGGACAGATCTATGGCTACACCTTC. It translates to CASSLGGQIYGYTF.

This clone appeared a few times. The chain recombines TRBV27 with TRBJ1-1; 7 nucleotides match TRBD1. Germline CDR1 is MNHEY and CDR2 is SMNVEV (reference sequence). The ends lost 6 bases at V and 4 bases at J; junction bases unmatched: 5. The CDR3 has 13 residues. The CDR3 sequence is CASRGQITTEAFF. For the CDR3, the DNA is TGTGCCAGCAGGGGACAGATTACCACTGAAGCTTTCTTT.

This chain connects TRBV9 to TRBJ2-2, with D possibly being TRBD1 (6 bases). Deletions cut 4 bases from V and 4 bases from J, with 11 bases between. CDR1 and CDR2 from the germline V gene are SGDLS and YYNGEE. There are 14 residues in the CDR3. CDR3 sequence: CASSFQQGTGELFF. In DNA form, the CDR3 reads TGTGCCAGCAGCTTCCAACAGGGCACCGGGGAGCTGTTTTTT.

The chain employs TRBV2 and TRBJ2-3; 11 positions match TRBD2. The V and J ends lost 6 bases and 0 bases, in that order; junction bases with no gene match: 8. CDR1 is SNHLY, CDR2 FYNNEI, per germline. This CDR3 has 17 residues. CDR3 protein: CASSGGTSGTSTDTQYF. The CDR3 nucleotides are TGTGCCAGCAGCGGGGGGACTAGCGGTACTAGCACAGATACGCAGTATTTT. Together with reference TRBV2 and TRBJ2-3, the CDR3 gives the full variable domain: EPEVTQTPSHQVTQMGQEVILRCVPISNHLYFYWYRQILGQKVEFLVSFYNNEISEKSEIFDDQFSVERPDGSNFTLKIRSTKLEDSAMYFCASSGGTSGTSTDTQYFGPGTRLTVL.

The rearrangement links TRBV5-4 to TRBJ1-6; 8 nucleotides match TRBD1. The ends lost 4 bases at V and 7 bases at J; junction bases unmatched: 7. CDR3 length: 15 amino acids. Germline values: CDR1 SGHNT, CDR2 YYREEE (reference sequence). CDR3 residues: CASSQGQGVNSPLHF. The CDR3 nucleotides are TGTGCCAGCAGCCAAGGACAGGGAGTGAATTCACCCCTCCACTTT.

The rearrangement links TRBV11-2 to TRBJ2-4; D may be TRBD2 (5 bases). The germline V gene encodes CDR1 SGHAT and CDR2 FQNNGV. The CDR3 is 13 residues long. V was clipped by 11 bases and J by 0 bases, with 11 bases between them. CDR3 in DNA: TGTGCCTCAGGCGGAGGAGCCAAAAACATTCAGTACTTC. This encodes CASGGGAKNIQYF.

The V gene is TRBV12-5, the J gene TRBJ1-3, with D hard to call. The CDR3 length is 15 residues. With 6 bases removed from V and 4 bases from J, the gap between germline ends came to 16 bases. Germline CDR1 is LGHNT and CDR2 is FRNRAP. The CDR3 loop is CASGIGGGKGNTIYF. DNA for the CDR3: TGTGCTAGTGGAATTGGAGGCGGGAAAGGAAACACCATATATTTT.